This is a list of T cell receptor beta chains from one sample in a study of T cells in Graves' hyperthyroidism and ophthalmopathy. TCRdb re-analysed the multiplex PCR reads in MiXCR, keeping a single row per CDR3 protein. The top ten hold around 3.9% of the sample, which has about 620,000 distinct CDR3 sequences, about 16% seen once. The source material was blood. Receptor source: a woman aged 25 to 45 with Graves' hyperthyroidism. The CDR3 runs from the conserved cysteine through the conserved F or W. The D gene is left open where the match is weak. Expanded clones are given a class, and other clones once, few, many or no size at all.

cdr3_nt	cdr3_aa	d_call	clone_size	v_call	j_call
TGTGCCAGCAGCGCTAGCGGGAGGGCCCTCGGGGAGCTGTTTTTT	CASSASGRALGELFF	TRBD2	few	TRBV9	TRBJ2-2
TGTGCCAGCTCACTGCCAGACACAGATACGCAGTATTTT	CASSLPDTDTQYF	.	.	TRBV18	TRBJ2-3
TGTGCCAGCAGTGACTCGGATACATCCCTACCGAACACTGAAGCTTTCTTT	CASSDSDTSLPNTEAFF	.	many	TRBV28	TRBJ1-1
TGTGCCAGCAGCGTAGAAGCTAGCGGGAGTTTTGAGCAGTTCTTC	CASSVEASGSFEQFF	TRBD2	.	TRBV9	TRBJ2-1
TGTGCCAGCAGTAGGGATGCGGGAACAGATACGCAGTATTTT	CASSRDAGTDTQYF	.	many	TRBV28	TRBJ2-3
TGCAGTGCTCCTTTCGGGAACACAAACACTGAAGCTTTCTTT	CSAPFGNTNTEAFF	.	.	TRBV20-1	TRBJ1-1
TGCGCCAGCACCTGGGGACCAGCGAGCTCCTACAATGAGCAGTTCTTC	CASTWGPASSYNEQFF	.	.	TRBV5-1	TRBJ2-1
TGCAGTGCTAGAGATCTTCGGGGAACTAGCACAGATACGCAGTATTTT	CSARDLRGTSTDTQYF	.	few	TRBV20-1	TRBJ2-3
TGTGCCAGCAGCCAATGGGTCTACGAGCAGTACTTC	CASSQWVYEQYF	.	.	TRBV3-1	TRBJ2-7
TGTGCCAGCAGCTTAGCCCCCATCGGAAACTATGGCTACACCTTC	CASSLAPIGNYGYTF	.	many	TRBV7-2	TRBJ1-2
TGTGCCAGCAGCTTTATAGCCGGGACTAGAGGGAGAGATACGCAGTATTTT	CASSFIAGTRGRDTQYF	TRBD2	few	TRBV7-9	TRBJ2-3
TGTGCCAGCGCTCGGAGGGAGCTGTTTTTT	CASARRELFF	.	.	TRBV28	TRBJ2-2
TGTGCCAGCAGCCAGGGATCCCTTACAGATACGCAGTATTTT	CASSQGSLTDTQYF	.	many	TRBV28	TRBJ2-3
TGCGCCAGCAGGGATTACAATGAGCAGTTCTTC	CASRDYNEQFF	.	many	TRBV5-1	TRBJ2-1
TGCAGTGCTAGCCGGGACGGATACAATGAGCAGTTCTTC	CSASRDGYNEQFF	.	many	TRBV20-1	TRBJ2-1
TGTGCCTGGAGTATTGGACTGAGCAGCTCTGGGGCCAACGTCCTGACTTTC	CAWSIGLSSSGANVLTF	.	many	TRBV30	TRBJ2-6
TGTGCCAGCAGTGTAGACGGGAATCAGCCCCAGCATTTT	CASSVDGNQPQHF	.	many	TRBV2	TRBJ1-5